This T cell receptor beta chain came from a study of beta chain features in type 1 diabetes. General study results and limits: A cDNA-based sequencing approach could over-represent cells with high TCR expression. Here, the possible influence of HLA type (on TCRB rearrangement) remained unresolved. Type 1 diabetes patients had TCRB CDR3s that were shorter (moderately but significantly so) in all four CD4+ subsets.

Of the isolated RNA, all was reverse transcribed, and so the sequenced material was expressed TCRB transcripts. The repertoire was sequenced with immunoSEQ multiplex PCR; TCRdb's copy has only in-frame clones and lacks some. The sample includes nearly 350,000 clones, 6.5% to 10% of them seen just once. The CDR3 is 14 amino acids. Trimming took 4 bases from V and 7 from J; bases not matched to a gene: 6. Looked up from germline, CDR1 is MNHNY and CDR2 is SVGAGI (reference sequence). Turning to this clone: The target antigen is unknown.

Markers CD45RO/CCR7/CD25/CD127/CD95/CD27 served to sort CD4+ naive, central memory, regulatory and stem cell-like memory cells. The clonotype originates from a woman aged 18-29 years in good health. The J gene is TRBJ1-5, the V gene TRBV6-6, with 8 bases identical to TRBD1. Sequenced material: central memory CD4+ T cells from blood. The CDR3 nucleotides read TGTGCCAGCAGTTTGGACAGGGTGGGACAGCCCCAGCATTTT. It encodes CASSLDRVGQPQHF.